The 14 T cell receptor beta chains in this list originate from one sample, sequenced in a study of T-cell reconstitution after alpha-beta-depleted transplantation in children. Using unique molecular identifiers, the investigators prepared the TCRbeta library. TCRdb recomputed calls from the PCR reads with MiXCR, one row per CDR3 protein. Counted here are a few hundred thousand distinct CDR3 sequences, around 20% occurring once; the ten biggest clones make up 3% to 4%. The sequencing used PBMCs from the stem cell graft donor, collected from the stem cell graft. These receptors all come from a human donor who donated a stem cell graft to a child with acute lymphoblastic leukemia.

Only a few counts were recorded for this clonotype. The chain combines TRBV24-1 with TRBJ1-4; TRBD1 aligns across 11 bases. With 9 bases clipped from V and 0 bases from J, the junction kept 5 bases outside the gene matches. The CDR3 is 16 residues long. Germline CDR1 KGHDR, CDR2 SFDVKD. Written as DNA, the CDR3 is TGTGCCACCGGCGGGGACAGGGGGTCAACTAATGAAAAACTGTTTTTT. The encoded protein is CATGGDRGSTNEKLFF.

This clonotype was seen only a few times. DNA for the CDR3: TGTGCCAGCAGCGTAGCGGACAGGGCGTTTGAAAAACTGTTTTTT. Its translation is CASSVADRAFEKLFF. J is TRBJ1-4 and V is TRBV9; 8 bases agree with TRBD1. The germline V gene has CDR1 SGDLS and CDR2 YYNGEE. The V segment lost 0 bases and the J segment 7 bases; nucleotides outside the gene matches: 5. This CDR3 is 15 amino acids long.

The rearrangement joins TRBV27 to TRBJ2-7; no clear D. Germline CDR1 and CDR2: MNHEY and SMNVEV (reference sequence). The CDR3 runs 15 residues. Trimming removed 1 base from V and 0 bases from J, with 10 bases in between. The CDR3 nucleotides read TGTGCCAGCAGTTTATGGCCAGGCCCCTCCTACGAGCAGTACTTC. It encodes CASSLWPGPSYEQYF.

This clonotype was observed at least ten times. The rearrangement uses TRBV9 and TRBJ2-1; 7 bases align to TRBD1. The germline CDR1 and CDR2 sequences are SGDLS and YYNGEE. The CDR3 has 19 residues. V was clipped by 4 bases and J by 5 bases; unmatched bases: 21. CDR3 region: CASSSRPDRVAWPHNEQFF. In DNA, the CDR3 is TGTGCCAGCAGCTCCCGTCCCGACAGGGTAGCGTGGCCCCACAATGAGCAGTTCTTC.

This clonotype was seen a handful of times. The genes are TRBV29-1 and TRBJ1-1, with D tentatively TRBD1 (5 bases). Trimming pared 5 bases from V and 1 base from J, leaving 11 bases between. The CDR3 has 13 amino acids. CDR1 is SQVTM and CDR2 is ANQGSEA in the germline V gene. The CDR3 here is CSVLVQGNTEAFF. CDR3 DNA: TGCAGCGTTTTAGTGCAGGGGAACACTGAAGCTTTCTTT.

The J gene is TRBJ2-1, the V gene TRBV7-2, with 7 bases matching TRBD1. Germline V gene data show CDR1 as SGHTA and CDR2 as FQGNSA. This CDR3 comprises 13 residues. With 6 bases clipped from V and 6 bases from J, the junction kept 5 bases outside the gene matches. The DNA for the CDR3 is TGTGCCAGCAGACAGGGGTATGCCAATGAGCAGTTCTTC. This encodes CASRQGYANEQFF.

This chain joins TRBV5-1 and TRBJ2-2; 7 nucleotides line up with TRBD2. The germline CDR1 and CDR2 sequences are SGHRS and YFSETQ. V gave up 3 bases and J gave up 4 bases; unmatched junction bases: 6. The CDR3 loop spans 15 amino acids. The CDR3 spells CASSYEGLVTGELFF. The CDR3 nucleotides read TGCGCCAGCAGCTACGAAGGACTAGTCACCGGGGAGCTGTTTTTT.

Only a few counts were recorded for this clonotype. This chain's CDR3 is CASRYATGAIYEQYF. CDR3 sequence (DNA): TGTGCCAGCCGATATGCGACAGGGGCCATTTACGAGCAGTACTTC. This chain joins TRBV27 and TRBJ2-7, with 8 positions matching TRBD1. With V trimmed by 8 bases and J by 4 bases, 13 bases remained unmatched. CDR1 is MNHEY, CDR2 SMNVEV, per germline (reference sequence). The CDR3 runs 15 residues.

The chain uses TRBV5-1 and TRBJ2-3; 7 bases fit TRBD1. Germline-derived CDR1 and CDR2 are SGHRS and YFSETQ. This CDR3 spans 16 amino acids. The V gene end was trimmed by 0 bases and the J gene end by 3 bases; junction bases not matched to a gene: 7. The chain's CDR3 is CASSLEPGGATDTQYF. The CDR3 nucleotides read TGCGCCAGCAGCTTGGAACCAGGGGGAGCTACAGATACGCAGTATTTT.

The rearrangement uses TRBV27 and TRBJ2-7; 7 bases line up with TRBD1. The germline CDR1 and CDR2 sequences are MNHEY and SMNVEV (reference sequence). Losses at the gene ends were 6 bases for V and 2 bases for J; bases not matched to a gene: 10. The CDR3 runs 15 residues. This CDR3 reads CASRWTGTDPYEQYF. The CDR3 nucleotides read TGTGCCAGCAGATGGACCGGGACAGATCCCTACGAGCAGTACTTC.

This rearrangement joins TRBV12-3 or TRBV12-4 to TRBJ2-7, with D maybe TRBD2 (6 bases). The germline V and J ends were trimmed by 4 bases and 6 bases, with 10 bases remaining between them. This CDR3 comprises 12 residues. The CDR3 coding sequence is TGTGCCAGCAGTTACGGGAGCGTCGAGCAGTACTTC. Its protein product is CASSYGSVEQYF.

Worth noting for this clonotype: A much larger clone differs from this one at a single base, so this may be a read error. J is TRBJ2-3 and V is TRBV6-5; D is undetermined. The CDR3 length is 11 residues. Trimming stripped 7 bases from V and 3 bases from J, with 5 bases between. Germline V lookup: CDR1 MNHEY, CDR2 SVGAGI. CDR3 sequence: CASTQTDTQYF. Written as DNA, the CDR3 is TGTGCCAGCACCCAAACAGATACGCAGTATTTT.

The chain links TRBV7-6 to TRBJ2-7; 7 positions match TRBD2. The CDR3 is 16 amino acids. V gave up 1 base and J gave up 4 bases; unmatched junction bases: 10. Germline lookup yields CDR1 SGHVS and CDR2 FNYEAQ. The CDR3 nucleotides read TGTGCCAGCAGCTTAGGTGGGGGAGGGGCTGGATACGAGCAGTACTTC. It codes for CASSLGGGGAGYEQYF.

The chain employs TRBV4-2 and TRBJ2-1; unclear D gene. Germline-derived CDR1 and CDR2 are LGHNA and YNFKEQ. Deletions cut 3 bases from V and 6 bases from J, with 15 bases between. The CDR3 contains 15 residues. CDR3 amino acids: CASSQVVSAANEQFF. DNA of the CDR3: TGTGCCAGCAGCCAGGTTGTCTCCGCCGCCAATGAGCAGTTCTTC.